A single sample gave rise to the 5 T cell receptor beta chains below, sequenced in a study of T cell repertoires in ileal Crohn's disease. TCRdb keeps only in-frame clones here, not all; method: immunoSEQ multiplex PCR. The repertoire holds under 2,500 clones, with roughly 87% as singletons. Sequenced material: ileal tissue. All receptors derive from an adult with Crohn's disease.

V gene TRBV28 combines with J gene TRBJ1-5; D unclear. This CDR3 is built from 14 residues. Trimming pared 7 bases from V and 3 bases from J, leaving 13 bases between. CDR1 is MDHEN, CDR2 SYDVKM, per germline. This CDR3 is CASTWRGDNQPQHF. The CDR3 DNA is TGTGCCAGCACCTGGCGCGGGGACAATCAGCCCCAGCATTTT.

This clone was observed once. In nucleotides, the CDR3 is TGCGCCAGCAGCGTACAGGGGGGAGTTAATGAAAAACTGTTTTTT. Encoded protein: CASSVQGGVNEKLFF. The chain carries TRBV5-1 and TRBJ1-4; 8 nucleotides match TRBD1. This CDR3 spans 15 amino acids. Germline lookup yields CDR1 SGHRS and CDR2 YFSETQ. V shed 4 bases and J 4 bases; nucleotides not matched to a gene: 6.

This sequence joins TRBV14 and TRBJ2-7; TRBD2 aligns across 9 bases. The CDR3 spans 16 residues. With 0 bases clipped from V and 2 bases from J, the junction kept 5 bases outside the gene matches. The germline CDR1 and CDR2 sequences are SGHDN and FVKESK. The CDR3 DNA sequence: TGTGCCAGCAGCCAAGATGGCGGGGGGGCGACCTACGAGCAGTACTTC. Translating gives CASSQDGGGATYEQYF.

The V gene is TRBV7-2, the J gene TRBJ2-3, with D hard to call. The CDR3 has 12 amino acids. Germline lookup yields CDR1 SGHTA and CDR2 FQGNSA. V was trimmed by 5 bases and J by 3 bases, leaving 6 bases between them. CDR3 sequence (DNA): TGTGCCAGCAGCCCCCCGACAGATACGCAGTATTTT. Translated: CASSPPTDTQYF.

The J gene is TRBJ1-3, the V gene TRBV11-2; D remains unclear. Germline CDR1 reads SGHAT; CDR2 reads FQNNGV. V gave up 0 bases and J gave up 4 bases, with 4 bases separating them. The CDR3 is 13 amino acids. The CDR3 sequence: CASSLDGGNTIYF. The CDR3 DNA follows: TGTGCCAGCAGCTTAGACGGGGGAAACACCATATATTTT.